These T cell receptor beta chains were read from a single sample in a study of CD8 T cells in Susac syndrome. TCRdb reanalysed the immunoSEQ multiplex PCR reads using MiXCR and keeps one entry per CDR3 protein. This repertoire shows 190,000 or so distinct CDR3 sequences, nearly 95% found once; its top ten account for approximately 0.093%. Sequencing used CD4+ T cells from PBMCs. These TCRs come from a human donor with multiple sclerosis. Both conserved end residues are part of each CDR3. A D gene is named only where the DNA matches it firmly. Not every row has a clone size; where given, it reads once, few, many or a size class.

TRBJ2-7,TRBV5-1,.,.,TGCGCCAGCAGCTTGTTGCTCCTGGGGGATACCGAGCAGTACTTC,CASSLLLLGDTEQYF
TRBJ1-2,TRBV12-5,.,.,TGTGCTAGTGGTTTCCAATCCGGGGCCTCTGGCTACACCTTC,CASGFQSGASGYTF
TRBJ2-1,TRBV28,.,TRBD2,TGTGCCAGCAAACACGGCGCGGCGGGAGATCATAATGAGCAGTTCTTC,CASKHGAAGDHNEQFF
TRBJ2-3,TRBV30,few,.,TGTGCCTGGAGTATCGGGGGCGCAGATACGCAGTATTTT,CAWSIGGADTQYF
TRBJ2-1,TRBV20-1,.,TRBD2,TGCAGTGCTAGGGGACTAGCGGGAGGCAATGAGCAGTTCTTC,CSARGLAGGNEQFF
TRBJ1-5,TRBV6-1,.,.,TGTGCCAGCAGAGGGGACCTCAATCAGCCCCAGCATTTT,CASRGDLNQPQHF
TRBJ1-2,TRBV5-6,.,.,TGTGCCAGCAGCTTGGAGAGGGGTTGGGGCTACACCTTC,CASSLERGWGYTF
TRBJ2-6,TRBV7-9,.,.,TGTGCCAGCAGCTTGGATCTGGGGACTGGGGCCAACGTCCTGACTTTC,CASSLDLGTGANVLTF
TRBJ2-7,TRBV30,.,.,TGTGCCTGGAGTGTATGGAGGGAGCAGTACTTC,CAWSVWREQYF
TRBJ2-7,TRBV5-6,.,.,TGTGCCAGCAGCTTTCCTCAATCCTACGAGCAGTACTTC,CASSFPQSYEQYF
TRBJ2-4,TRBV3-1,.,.,TGTGCCAGCAGCCAAGTGGGGGTTAACATTCAGTACTTC,CASSQVGVNIQYF
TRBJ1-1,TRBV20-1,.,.,TGCAGTGCTAGAGTTCGGGGAATGATGAACACTGAAGCTTTCTTT,CSARVRGMMNTEAFF
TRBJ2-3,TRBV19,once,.,TGTGCCAGTAGTATAGGGAACTCCCACACAGATACGCAGTATTTT,CASSIGNSHTDTQYF
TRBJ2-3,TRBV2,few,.,TGTGCCAGTAAGGGCACAGATACGCAGTATTTT,CASKGTDTQYF
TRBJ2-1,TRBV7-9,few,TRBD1,TGTGCCAGCAGCTCCGACAGGGGATCATACAATGAGCAGTTCTTC,CASSSDRGSYNEQFF
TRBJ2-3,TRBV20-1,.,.,TGCAGTGCTAGGGAGGGACTCGTTGGTACGCAGTATTTT,CSAREGLVGTQYF
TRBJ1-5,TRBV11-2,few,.,TGTGCCAGCAGCTCACAGGGAAGCAATCAGCCCCAGCATTTT,CASSSQGSNQPQHF
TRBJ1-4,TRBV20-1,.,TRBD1,TGCAGTGCTAGGGATACAGGGGGTCCGGATAATGAAAAACTGTTTTTT,CSARDTGGPDNEKLFF
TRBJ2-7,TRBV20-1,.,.,TGCAGTGCTAGAGATCAGACGACTGGGCCTTGGGGGGAGCAGTACTTC,CSARDQTTGPWGEQYF
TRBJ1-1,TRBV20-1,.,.,TGCAGTGCTACTTCTCAGACAGGGAACACTGAAGCTTTCTTT,CSATSQTGNTEAFF
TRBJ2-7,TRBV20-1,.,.,TGCAGTGCAACTGGTGGAGGGGGAGGCTACGAGCAGTACTTC,CSATGGGGGYEQYF
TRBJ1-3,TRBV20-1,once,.,TGCAGTGCTCCCACCGGAAACACCATATATTTT,CSAPTGNTIYF
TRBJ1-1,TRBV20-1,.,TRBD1,TGCAGTGCTAGGGGGGACAGTGAAGCTTTCTTT,CSARGDSEAFF
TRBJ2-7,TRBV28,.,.,TGTGCCAGCAGTTTGGTCGGACAGAGGGCCTACGAGCAGTACTTC,CASSLVGQRAYEQYF
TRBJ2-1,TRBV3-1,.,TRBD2,TGTGCCAGCAGCCAATTCCTAGGGGAGGGAGAGCAGTTCTTC,CASSQFLGEGEQFF
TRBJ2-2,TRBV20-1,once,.,TGCAGTGCTAGAGTTGGACCACCGAACACCGGGGAGCTGTTTTTT,CSARVGPPNTGELFF
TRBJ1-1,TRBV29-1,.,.,TGCAGCGTCACTTGGACAGCGAACACTGAAGCTTTCTTT,CSVTWTANTEAFF
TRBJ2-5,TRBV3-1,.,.,TGTGCCAGCAGCCTTAGAACAACTCAAGAGACCCAGTACTTC,CASSLRTTQETQYF
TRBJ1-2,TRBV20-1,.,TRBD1,TGCAGTGCTAGCACAGGGGACTATGGCTACACCTTC,CSASTGDYGYTF
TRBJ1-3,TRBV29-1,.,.,TGCAAAATTCTAGTGGGAAACACCATATATTTT,CKILVGNTIYF
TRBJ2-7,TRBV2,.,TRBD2,TGTGCCTCGGGGACTAGCGGGAGTTACGAGCAGTACTTC,CASGTSGSYEQYF
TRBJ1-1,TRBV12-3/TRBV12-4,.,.,TGTGCCAGCACCCTCGAGGGGGTCCACACTGAAGCTTTCTTT,CASTLEGVHTEAFF
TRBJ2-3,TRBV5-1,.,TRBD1,TGCGCCAGCAGCTTGACCGGGACAGCGCAGGGCACAGATACGCAGTATTTT,CASSLTGTAQGTDTQYF
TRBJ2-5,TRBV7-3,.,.,TGTGCCAGCAGCTTCTCACCGGGACTTGGAGAGACCCAGTACTTC,CASSFSPGLGETQYF
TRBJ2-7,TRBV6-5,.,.,TGTGCCAGCAGCCCCCCCGCCAGGGGGGACGAGCAGTACTTC,CASSPPARGDEQYF
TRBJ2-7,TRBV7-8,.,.,TGTGCCAGCAGCTTCCCCCGGGACACGTACGAGCAGTACTTC,CASSFPRDTYEQYF
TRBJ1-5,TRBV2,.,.,TGTGCCAGCAGCGCCGGGACATCACATCAGCCCCAGCATTTT,CASSAGTSHQPQHF
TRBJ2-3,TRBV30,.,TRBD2,TGTGCCTGGAGTGTACGCCTAGCGGGGGGGCAAAATACGCAGTATTTT,CAWSVRLAGGQNTQYF
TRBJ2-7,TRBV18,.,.,TGTGCCAGCTCACCACCAAACAGAAATTACGAGCAGTACTTC,CASSPPNRNYEQYF
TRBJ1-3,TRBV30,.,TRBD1,TGTGCCTGGAGGACAGGGAACTCTGGAAACACCATATATTTT,CAWRTGNSGNTIYF
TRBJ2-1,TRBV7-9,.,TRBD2,TGTGCCAGCAGCTCCCCCGCAGGACTAGCGGGTTTTAACAATGAGCAGTTCTTC,CASSSPAGLAGFNNEQFF
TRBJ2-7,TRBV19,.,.,TGTGCCAGTAGTCATTGGCGGGCGGACTCCTACGAGCAGTACTTC,CASSHWRADSYEQYF
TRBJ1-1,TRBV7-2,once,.,TGTGCCAGCAGCTTATCCGGCCGGGGCACTGAAGCTTTCTTT,CASSLSGRGTEAFF
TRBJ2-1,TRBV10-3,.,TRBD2,TGTGCCATCAGTGAGAGGACTAGCGGGAGTAATGAGCAGTTCTTC,CAISERTSGSNEQFF